This TCR beta chain was recorded in a study of CD8 T cells in Susac syndrome. Study conclusions and caveats: Individuals included in the TCR sequencing and HLA analysis were acknowledged by the study to be relatively few in number.

This clonotype was seen a single time. What it recognizes is unknown. TCR beta sequencing covered blood CD8+ and CD4+ T cells. Roughly 0.45 to 1 ug RNA was reverse transcribed with random hexamers. TCRdb called the immunoSEQ multiplex PCR reads again in MiXCR, with one record for every CDR3 protein. The repertoire holds about 150,000 distinct CDR3 sequences, with around 94% as singletons. Germline-derived CDR1 and CDR2 are SNHLY and FYNNEI. The CDR3 runs to 18 residues. V dropped 7 bases and J dropped 2; count of bases not matched to a gene: 17. The chain employs TRBV2 and TRBJ1-5; 7 bases match TRBD1. The clonotype comes from a human donor in good health. Sequencing input: CD4+ T cells from PBMCs. CDR3 region: CASTLLRIGGAGNQPQHF. In DNA form, the CDR3 reads TGTGCCAGCACCCTCTTAAGGATAGGGGGCGCGGGCAATCAGCCCCAGCATTTT. Full variable domain (missing parts from reference TRBV2 and TRBJ1-5): EPEVTQTPSHQVTQMGQEVILRCVPISNHLYFYWYRQILGQKVEFLVSFYNNEISEKSEIFDDQFSVERPDGSNFTLKIRSTKLEDSAMYFCASTLLRIGGAGNQPQHFGDGTRLSIL.